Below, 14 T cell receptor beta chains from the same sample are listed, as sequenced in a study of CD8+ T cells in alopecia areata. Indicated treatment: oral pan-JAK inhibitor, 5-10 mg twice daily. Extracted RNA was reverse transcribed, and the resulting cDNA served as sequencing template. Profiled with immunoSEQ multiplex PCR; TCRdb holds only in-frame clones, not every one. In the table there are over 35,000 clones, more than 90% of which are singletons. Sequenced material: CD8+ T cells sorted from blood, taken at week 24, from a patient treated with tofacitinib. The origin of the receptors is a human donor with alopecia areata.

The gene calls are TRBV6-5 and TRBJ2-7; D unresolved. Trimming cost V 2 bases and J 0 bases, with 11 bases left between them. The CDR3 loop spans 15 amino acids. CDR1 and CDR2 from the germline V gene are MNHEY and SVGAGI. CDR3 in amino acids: CASSYVADTSYEQYF. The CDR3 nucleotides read TGTGCCAGCAGTTACGTGGCAGACACCTCCTACGAGCAGTACTTC.

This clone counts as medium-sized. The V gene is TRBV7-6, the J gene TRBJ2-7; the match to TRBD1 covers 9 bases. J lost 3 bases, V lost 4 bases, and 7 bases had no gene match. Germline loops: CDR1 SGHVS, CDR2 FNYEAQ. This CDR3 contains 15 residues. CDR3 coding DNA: TGTGCCAGCAGCTCCGAGCAGGGACAGGGCTACGAGCAGTACTTC. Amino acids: CASSSEQGQGYEQYF.

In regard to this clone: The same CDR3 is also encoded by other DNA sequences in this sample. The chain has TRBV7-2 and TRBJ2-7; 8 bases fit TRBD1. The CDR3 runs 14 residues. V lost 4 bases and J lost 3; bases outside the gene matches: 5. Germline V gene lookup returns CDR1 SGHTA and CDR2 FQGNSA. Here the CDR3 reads CASSSGQGYYEQYF. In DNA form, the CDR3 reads TGTGCCAGCAGCTCTGGACAGGGCTACTACGAGCAGTACTTC.

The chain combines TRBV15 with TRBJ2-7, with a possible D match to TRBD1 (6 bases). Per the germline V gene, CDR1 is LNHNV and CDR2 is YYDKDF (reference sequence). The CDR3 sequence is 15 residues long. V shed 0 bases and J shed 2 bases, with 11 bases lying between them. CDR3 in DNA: TGTGCCACCAGCAGAGATCGTGGGGGCGCCTACGAGCAGTACTTC. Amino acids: CATSRDRGGAYEQYF.

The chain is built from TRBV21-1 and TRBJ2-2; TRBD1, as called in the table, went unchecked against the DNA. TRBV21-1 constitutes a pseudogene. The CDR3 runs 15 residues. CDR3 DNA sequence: TGTGCCAGCAGCAAAGCGCCACAGTCCACCGGGGAGCTGTTTTTT. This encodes CASSKAPQSTGELFF.

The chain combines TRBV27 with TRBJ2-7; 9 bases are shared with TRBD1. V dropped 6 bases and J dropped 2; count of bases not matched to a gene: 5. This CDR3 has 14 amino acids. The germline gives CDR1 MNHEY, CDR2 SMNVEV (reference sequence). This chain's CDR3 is CASRAGTGPYEQYF. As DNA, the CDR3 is TGTGCCAGCAGGGCCGGGACAGGGCCCTACGAGCAGTACTTC.

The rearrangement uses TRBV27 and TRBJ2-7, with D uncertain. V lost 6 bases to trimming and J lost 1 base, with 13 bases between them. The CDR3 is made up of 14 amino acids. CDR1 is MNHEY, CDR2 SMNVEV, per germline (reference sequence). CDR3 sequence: CASSLLYPSYEQYF. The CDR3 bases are TGTGCCAGCAGCCTACTTTACCCTTCCTACGAGCAGTACTTC.

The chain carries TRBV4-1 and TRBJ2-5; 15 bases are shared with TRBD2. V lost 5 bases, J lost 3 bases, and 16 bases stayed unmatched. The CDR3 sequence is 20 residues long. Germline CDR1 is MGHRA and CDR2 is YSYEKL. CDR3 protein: CASSATPGTSGGTLKETQYF. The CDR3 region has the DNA TGCGCCAGCAGCGCGACACCCGGGACTAGCGGGGGGACCCTGAAAGAGACCCAGTACTTC.

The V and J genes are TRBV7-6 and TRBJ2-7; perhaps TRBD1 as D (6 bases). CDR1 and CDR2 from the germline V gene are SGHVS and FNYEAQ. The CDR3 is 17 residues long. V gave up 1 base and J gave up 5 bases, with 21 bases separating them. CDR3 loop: CASSLEAQGQIPHEQYF. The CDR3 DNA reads TGTGCCAGCAGCTTAGAGGCCCAAGGACAGATACCTCACGAGCAGTACTTC.

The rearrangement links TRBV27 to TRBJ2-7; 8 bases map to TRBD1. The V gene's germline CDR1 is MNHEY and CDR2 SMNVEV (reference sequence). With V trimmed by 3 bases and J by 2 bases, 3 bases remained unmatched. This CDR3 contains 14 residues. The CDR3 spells CASSFGQGPYEQYF. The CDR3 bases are TGTGCCAGCAGTTTCGGACAGGGACCCTACGAGCAGTACTTC.

As DNA, the CDR3 is TGTGCCAGCAGTAACCTACTAGCGGGGGGGCTGGAGACCCAGTACTTC. Translated: CASSNLLAGGLETQYF. The chain has TRBV27 and TRBJ2-5; 13 bases line up with TRBD2. V lost 5 bases to trimming and J lost 5 bases; unmatched junction nucleotides: 8. Germline V gene lookup returns CDR1 MNHEY and CDR2 SMNVEV (reference sequence). There are 16 residues in the CDR3.

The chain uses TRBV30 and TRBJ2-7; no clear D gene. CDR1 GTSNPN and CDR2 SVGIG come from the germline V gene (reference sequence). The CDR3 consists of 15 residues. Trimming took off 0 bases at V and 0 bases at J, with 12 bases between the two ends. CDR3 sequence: CAWSVDLAVSYEQYF. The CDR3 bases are TGTGCCTGGAGTGTAGATTTGGCAGTCTCCTACGAGCAGTACTTC.

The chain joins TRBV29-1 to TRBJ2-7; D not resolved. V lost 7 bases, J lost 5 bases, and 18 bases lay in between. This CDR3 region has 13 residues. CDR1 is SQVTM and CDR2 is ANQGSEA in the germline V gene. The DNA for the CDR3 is TGCAGCGGCCTCGACGGGTTGAGGAACGAGCAGTACTTC. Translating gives CSGLDGLRNEQYF.

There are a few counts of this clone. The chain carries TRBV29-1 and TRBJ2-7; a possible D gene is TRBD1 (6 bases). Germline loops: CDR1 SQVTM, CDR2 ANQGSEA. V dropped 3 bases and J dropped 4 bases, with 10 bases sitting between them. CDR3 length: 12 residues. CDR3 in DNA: TGCAGCGTTGAGACAGGCGCATACGAGCAGTACTTC. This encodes CSVETGAYEQYF.